The 12 T cell receptor beta chains given below trace back to one sample, sequenced in a study of T cells in Graves' hyperthyroidism and ophthalmopathy. The TCR beta CDR3 regions underwent amplification using RNA transcripts as the source. A set of HTBI primers served as the primers for a first-round RT-PCR of the TCR CDR3. Via MiXCR, TCRdb re-called the multiplex PCR reads, giving one row per CDR3 protein. The table lists hundreds of thousands of distinct CDR3 sequences, 16% of them singletons. The sequenced material came from blood. The receptors originated from a woman in her 30s with Graves' hyperthyroidism.

At least ten counts were recorded for this clonotype. This chain links TRBV19 with TRBJ2-1; no clear D. CDR1 is LNHDA and CDR2 is SQIVND in the germline V gene (reference sequence). The germline V and J ends were trimmed by 8 bases and 8 bases, with 22 bases remaining between them. The CDR3 is 15 amino acids. The CDR3 nucleotides read TGTGCCAGTGCAGGACGGATCGTCTTGGGTGATGAGCAGTTCTTC. Its translation is CASAGRIVLGDEQFF.

J is TRBJ2-1 and V is TRBV19, with 8 bases lining up with TRBD1. The V gene end was trimmed by 6 bases and the J gene end by 9 bases; junction bases not matched to a gene: 16. Germline V gene sequence: CDR1 LNHDA, CDR2 SQIVND (reference sequence). The CDR3 has 16 amino acids. The CDR3 loop reads CASRTPGQARDGEQFF. Here the CDR3 DNA reads TGTGCCAGTAGGACGCCGGGACAGGCTAGGGATGGTGAGCAGTTCTTC.

This clonotype appeared a few times. The chain couples TRBV30 to TRBJ1-5; no reliable D call. The CDR3 length is 14 residues. The germline V gene encodes CDR1 GTSNPN and CDR2 SVGIG (reference sequence). V dropped 1 base and J dropped 4 bases, with 11 bases sitting between them. The DNA for the CDR3 is TGTGCCTGGAGTGATGTCGGATCTAATCAGCCCCAGCATTTT. Encoded protein: CAWSDVGSNQPQHF.

This clonotype was recorded at least ten times. This chain links TRBV29-1 with TRBJ1-1; D remains unclear. Trimming left V 2 bases short and J 0 bases short, with 10 bases between. Germline values: CDR1 SQVTM, CDR2 ANQGSEA. The CDR3 totals 14 residues. The CDR3 region is CSVELRLMNTEAFF. CDR3 coding DNA: TGCAGCGTTGAATTACGTCTCATGAACACTGAAGCTTTCTTT.

This clonotype was recorded many times. The gene calls are TRBV2 and TRBJ1-1; D is ambiguous. Germline CDR1 SNHLY, CDR2 FYNNEI. V was pared by 6 bases and J by 1 base, with 15 bases between. This CDR3 spans 15 amino acids. The CDR3: CASRVRHPENTEAFF. CDR3 nucleotides: TGTGCCAGCAGGGTCAGACACCCTGAGAACACTGAAGCTTTCTTT.

The rearrangement uses TRBV28 and TRBJ2-5; 11 bases fit TRBD2. This CDR3 is 15 amino acids long. J lost 4 bases, V lost 4 bases, and 5 bases had no gene match. The V gene's germline CDR1 is MDHEN and CDR2 SYDVKM. CDR3 protein: CASSYSGRVGETQYF. The CDR3 DNA sequence: TGTGCCAGCAGTTATAGCGGGAGGGTTGGAGAGACCCAGTACTTC.

This clonotype was seen a few times. The chain recombines TRBV19 with TRBJ1-1; D may be TRBD1 (6 bases). The CDR3 is made up of 14 amino acids. V was pared by 7 bases and J by 4 bases, with 16 bases between. The germline CDR1 and CDR2 sequences are LNHDA and SQIVND (reference sequence). CDR3 DNA sequence: TGTGCCAGTAACCCTCGGGGCAGGGGCACTGAAGCTTTCTTT. The encoded protein is CASNPRGRGTEAFF.

In this sample, this clonotype turned up many times. J is TRBJ1-2 and V is TRBV28; 7 nucleotides match TRBD1. The V gene's germline CDR1 is MDHEN and CDR2 SYDVKM. Trimming took 5 bases from V and 4 from J; bases not matched to a gene: 7. This CDR3 spans 14 amino acids. The CDR3 DNA reads as TGTGCCAGCAGTCCCCCGACAGGGTTCTATGGCTACACCTTC. This gives the protein CASSPPTGFYGYTF.

V is TRBV7-8 and J is TRBJ2-2; D is unresolved. CDR3 size: 14 residues. V was pared by 1 base and J by 4 bases, with 7 bases between. Per germline, CDR1 SGHVS and CDR2 FQNEAQ. The CDR3 is CASSLEGVTGELFF. In DNA form, the CDR3 reads TGTGCCAGCAGCTTAGAAGGAGTCACCGGGGAGCTGTTTTTT.

Concerning this clonotype itself: Just one base apart from a much larger clone, this may be a read error. This chain connects TRBV28 to TRBJ2-7; 10 bases align to TRBD1. This CDR3 is built from 15 residues. With 7 bases clipped from V and 4 bases from J, the junction kept 10 bases outside the gene matches. In germline, CDR1 is MDHEN, CDR2 SYDVKM. This CDR3 is CASTPTGTGAYEQYF. The CDR3 DNA follows: TGTGCCAGCACGCCAACCGGGACAGGGGCATACGAGCAGTACTTC.

This clonotype appeared a few times. The rearrangement links TRBV20-1 to TRBJ2-1; D may be TRBD2 (6 bases). There are 14 residues in the CDR3. Germline V gene sequence: CDR1 DFQATT, CDR2 SNEGSKA (reference sequence). V dropped 3 bases and J dropped 8 bases, with 17 bases sitting between them. In DNA form, the CDR3 reads TGCAGTGCTAGGCCAATGAGGAGGGCAGATGAGCAGTTCTTC. Translated: CSARPMRRADEQFF.

This clonotype was seen many times. The chain uses TRBV6-1 and TRBJ1-5; D remains unclear. The CDR3 contains 18 residues. CDR1 and CDR2 from the germline V gene are MNHNS and SASEGT. V was cut by 4 bases and J by 0 bases, with 19 bases left in between. The chain's CDR3 is CASSAPAILTHSNQPQHF. Written as DNA, the CDR3 is TGTGCCAGCAGTGCGCCAGCCATCCTTACGCATAGCAATCAGCCCCAGCATTTT.